This T cell receptor beta chain was identified during a study of CD8+ T cells in alopecia areata. RNA extraction was followed by reverse transcription into cDNA, which acted as the sequencing template. Profiled with immunoSEQ multiplex PCR; TCRdb holds only in-frame clones, not every one. Found here are about 120,000 clones, more than 40% of them singletons; the top ten hold roughly 0.5%. As to treatment: oral pan-JAK inhibitor, 5-10 mg twice daily. CDR1 SQVTM and CDR2 ANQGSEA come from the germline V gene. The CDR3 runs to 13 residues. Trimming took off 1 base at V and 7 bases at J, with 13 bases between the two ends.

Sequences were derived from CD4+ T cells sorted from blood, sampled at week 4, from a patient treated with tofacitinib. This sequence joins TRBV29-1 and TRBJ1-1; no reliable D call. This clonotype was sampled from a human donor with alopecia areata. CDR3 nucleotide sequence: TGCAGCGTTGAAGCAACAAGGACTAATGAAGCTTTCTTT. It encodes CSVEATRTNEAFF.